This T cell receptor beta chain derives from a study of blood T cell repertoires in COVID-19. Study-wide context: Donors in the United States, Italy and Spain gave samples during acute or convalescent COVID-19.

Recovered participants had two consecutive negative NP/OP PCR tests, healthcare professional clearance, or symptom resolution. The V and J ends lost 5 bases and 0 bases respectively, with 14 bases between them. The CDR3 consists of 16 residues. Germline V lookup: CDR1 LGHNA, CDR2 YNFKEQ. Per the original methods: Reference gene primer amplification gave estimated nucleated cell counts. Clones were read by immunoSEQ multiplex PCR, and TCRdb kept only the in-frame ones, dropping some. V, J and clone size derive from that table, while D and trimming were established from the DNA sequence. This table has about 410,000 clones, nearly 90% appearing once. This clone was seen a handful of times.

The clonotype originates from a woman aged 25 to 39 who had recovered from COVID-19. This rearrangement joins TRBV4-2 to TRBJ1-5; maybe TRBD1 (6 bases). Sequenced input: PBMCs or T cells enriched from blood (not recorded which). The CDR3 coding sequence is TGTGCCAGCAGCGAGACCGGGACAACTAGCAATCAGCCCCAGCATTTT. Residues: CASSETGTTSNQPQHF.